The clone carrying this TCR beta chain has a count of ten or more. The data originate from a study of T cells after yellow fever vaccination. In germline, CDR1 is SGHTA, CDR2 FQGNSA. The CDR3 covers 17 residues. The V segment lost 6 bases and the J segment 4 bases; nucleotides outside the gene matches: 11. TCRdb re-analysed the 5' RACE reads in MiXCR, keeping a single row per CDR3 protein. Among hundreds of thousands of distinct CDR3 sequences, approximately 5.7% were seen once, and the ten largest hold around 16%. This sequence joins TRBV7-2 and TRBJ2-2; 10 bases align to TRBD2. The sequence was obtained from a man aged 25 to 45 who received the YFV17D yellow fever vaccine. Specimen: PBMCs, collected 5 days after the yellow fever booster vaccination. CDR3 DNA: TGTGCCAGCAGGGACTCCGGGCTAGCGGGAGTCACCGGGGAGCTGTTTTTT. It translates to CASRDSGLAGVTGELFF.